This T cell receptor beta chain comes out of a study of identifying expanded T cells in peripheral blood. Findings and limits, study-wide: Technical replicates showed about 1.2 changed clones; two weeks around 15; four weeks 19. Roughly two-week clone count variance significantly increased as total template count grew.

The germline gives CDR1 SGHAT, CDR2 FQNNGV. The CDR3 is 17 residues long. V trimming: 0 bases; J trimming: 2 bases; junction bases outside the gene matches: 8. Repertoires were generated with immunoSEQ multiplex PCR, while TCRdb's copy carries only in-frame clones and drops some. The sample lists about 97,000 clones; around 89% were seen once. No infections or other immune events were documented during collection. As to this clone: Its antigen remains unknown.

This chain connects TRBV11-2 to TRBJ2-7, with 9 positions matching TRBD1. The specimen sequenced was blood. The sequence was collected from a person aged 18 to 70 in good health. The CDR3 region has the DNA TGTGCCAGCAGCTTAGATCCCGGACAGGGGCCTCCCTACGAGCAGTACTTC. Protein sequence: CASSLDPGQGPPYEQYF. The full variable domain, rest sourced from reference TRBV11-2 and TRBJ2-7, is EAGVAQSPRYKIIEKRQSVAFWCNPISGHATLYWYQQILGQGPKLLIQFQNNGVVDDSQLPKDRFSAERLKGVDSTLKIQPAKLEDSAVYLCASSLDPGQGPPYEQYFGPGTRLTVT.